The entry below describes one TCR beta chain. Antigen specificity is unknown. The sample is drawn from a study of blood T cell dynamics during melanoma immunotherapy. The overall study: Standard first-line treatment here was pembrolizumab or nivolumab plus ipilimumab in metastatic melanoma.

The time point is: week 3, after first cycle of checkpoint inhibitor. Apart from a couple of fast progressors, RECIST 1.1 response was judged 12 weeks post-infusion. Trimming cost V 11 bases and J 8 bases, with 18 bases left between them. CDR1 and CDR2 from the germline V gene are MNHNS and SASEGT. The CDR3 runs 13 residues. The assay was immunoSEQ multiplex PCR, and TCRdb's table has in-frame clones only and misses some. The sample lists roughly 15,000 clones, roughly 89% occurring once. The study, taken as a whole, reports: At W3, later disease-control patients showed bifurcated PBMC repertoire changes, unlike progressors.

The rearrangement links TRBV6-1 to TRBJ1-4; D gene uncertain. This clonotype was sampled from a human donor with melanoma. The sequencing here drew on blood, taken from a patient treated with checkpoint blockade. CDR3 sequence: CAGLSGIGEKLFF. Here the CDR3 DNA reads TGTGCCGGCCTTAGTGGGATCGGAGAAAAACTGTTTTTT.